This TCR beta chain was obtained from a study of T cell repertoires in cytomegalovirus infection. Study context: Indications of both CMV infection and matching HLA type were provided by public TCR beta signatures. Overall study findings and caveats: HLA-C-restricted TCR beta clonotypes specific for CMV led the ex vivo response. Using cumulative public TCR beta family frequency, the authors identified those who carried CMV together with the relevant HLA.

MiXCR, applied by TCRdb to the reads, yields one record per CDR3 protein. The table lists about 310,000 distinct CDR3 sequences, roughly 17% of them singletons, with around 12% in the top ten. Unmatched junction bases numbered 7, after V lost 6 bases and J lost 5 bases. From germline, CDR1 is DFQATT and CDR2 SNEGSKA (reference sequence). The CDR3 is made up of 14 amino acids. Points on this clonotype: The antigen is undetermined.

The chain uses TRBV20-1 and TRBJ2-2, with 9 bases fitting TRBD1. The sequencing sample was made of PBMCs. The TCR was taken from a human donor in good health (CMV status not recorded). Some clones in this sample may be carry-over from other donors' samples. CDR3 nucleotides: TGCAGTGCCACGGGACAGGGTGCAACCGGGGAGCTGTTTTTT. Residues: CSATGQGATGELFF.